Listed below are T cell receptor beta chains from one sample, sequenced in a study of T and B cells in COVID-19 patients. TCRdb reprocessed the multiplex PCR reads via MiXCR and lists one record per CDR3 protein. The repertoire holds fewer than 10,000 distinct CDR3 sequences, with approximately 30% as singletons. The sequenced sample consisted of blood. Source of these receptors: a human donor who had recovered from COVID-19. Each CDR3 is given with its conserved first and last residue. A D gene is named only where the DNA matches it firmly. Clone size is stated in some rows and not others, as once, few, many or a class when expanded.

CDR3 DNA,CDR3 protein,V gene,CDR3 length,D gene,J gene,clone size
TGTGCCAGCACTCGACAGGCTGAAGCTTTCTTT,CASTRQAEAFF,TRBV28,11,.,TRBJ1-1,medium-sized
TGCAGCGTTGGTGGACAGGGGTATGAAAAACTGTTTTTT,CSVGGQGYEKLFF,TRBV29-1,13,TRBD1,TRBJ1-4,medium-sized
TGCAGCGTTGATCTCTTGGGGGCGTACACTGAAGCTTTCTTT,CSVDLLGAYTEAFF,TRBV29-1,14,.,TRBJ1-1,medium-sized
TGCAGCGTTGATGGTTGGGGACAGGGGGTTTCCCTGCTGATTGACACTGAAGCTTTCTTT,CSVDGWGQGVSLLIDTEAFF,TRBV29-1,20,TRBD1,TRBJ1-1,once
TGCAGTGCTAGGTTGCCGGAGGTTATGAACACCTTC,CSARLPEVMNTF,TRBV20-1,12,.,TRBJ1-2,few
TGTGCCAGCAGCTTAGTCTCCGGTAGGGAACTCTACTATGGCTACACCTTC,CASSLVSGRELYYGYTF,TRBV7-2,17,.,TRBJ1-2,.
TGTGCCAGTAGTGAGAGGTACTCCTACAATGAGCAGTTCTTC,CASSERYSYNEQFF,TRBV19,14,.,TRBJ2-1,medium-sized
TGCAGTGCTCCCGGAACTTTTAGGGCTCGCTACACCTTC,CSAPGTFRARYTF,TRBV20-1,13,.,TRBJ1-2,few
TGTGCCAGCAGCCTAGCGGGGGTGTTAACCGGGGAGCTGTTTTTT,CASSLAGVLTGELFF,TRBV5-4,15,TRBD2,TRBJ2-2,.
TGTGCCAGCAGCTTAGCCCCAGCTTTCTTT,CASSLAPAFF,TRBV13,10,.,TRBJ1-1,.
TGTGCCAGCAGCTTAGAATCGGATCTCTATGGCTACACCTTC,CASSLESDLYGYTF,TRBV5-5,14,.,TRBJ1-2,.
TGTGCCACCAGTGCCCCCAGGGGCACAGATACGCAGTATTTT,CATSAPRGTDTQYF,TRBV24-1,14,.,TRBJ2-3,few
TGCGCCAGCAGCTTGGACAGGGGAATCGAGAGGGCACCCCTCCACTTT,CASSLDRGIERAPLHF,TRBV5-1,16,TRBD1,TRBJ1-6,.
TGTGCCAGCAGTTATGACATTTACAATGAGCAGTTCTTC,CASSYDIYNEQFF,TRBV6-2/TRBV6-3,13,.,TRBJ2-1,.
TGTGCCAGCAGCTTGCGGACAGGGACCTATACTGAAGCTTTCTTT,CASSLRTGTYTEAFF,TRBV5-6,15,TRBD1,TRBJ1-1,few
TGTGCCAGCAAAAAAGCTAGCGGGGGGAAAACAGATACGCAGTATTTT,CASKKASGGKTDTQYF,TRBV7-2,16,TRBD2,TRBJ2-3,.
TGTGCCAGCAGTGAAGCGGGAAGCTCTGGAAACACCATATATTTT,CASSEAGSSGNTIYF,TRBV6-5,15,.,TRBJ1-3,.
TGTGCCAGCTCACGTGGACAGGGGGGATACCAAGAGACCCAGTACTTC,CASSRGQGGYQETQYF,TRBV18,16,TRBD1,TRBJ2-5,medium-sized
TGTGCCACCAGCAGAGATCGGGGGGCCTACGAGCAGTACTTC,CATSRDRGAYEQYF,TRBV15,14,TRBD2,TRBJ2-7,medium-sized
TGTGCCAGCAGCAGGGGAACAGATACGCAGTATTTT,CASSRGTDTQYF,TRBV6-5,12,.,TRBJ2-3,medium-sized
TGCGCCAGCAGCCAAGGAGCACGGAGCTCTGGAAACACCATATATTTT,CASSQGARSSGNTIYF,TRBV4-3,16,.,TRBJ1-3,.
TGTGCCAGCAGGTCAAGCGGGGCTAGCACAGATACGCAGTATTTT,CASRSSGASTDTQYF,TRBV5-6,15,TRBD2,TRBJ2-3,medium-sized
TGTGCCAGCAGCTTGGCGGCAGGGGGCGCTGGGTGGGGGACACAAGAGACCCAGTACTTC,CASSLAAGGAGWGTQETQYF,TRBV5-6,20,TRBD1,TRBJ2-5,.
TGTGCCATCGGGACAGCGGCCTCTGGGGCCAACGTCCTGACTTTC,CAIGTAASGANVLTF,TRBV10-3,15,TRBD1,TRBJ2-6,.
TGTGCCAGCAGTGCCTGGACTAGCGGGGGGGCTGAGACCCAGTACTTC,CASSAWTSGGAETQYF,TRBV28,16,TRBD2,TRBJ2-5,few
TGTGCCAGCTCACAAAAAAGAGGGACCGGGTCTACGGTTAATTCACCCCTCCACTTT,CASSQKRGTGSTVNSPLHF,TRBV18,19,.,TRBJ1-6,few
TGTGCCAGCAGTTTCCCGGGACTACCTTACAATGAGCAGTTCTTC,CASSFPGLPYNEQFF,TRBV27,15,TRBD2,TRBJ2-1,medium-sized
TGCGCCAGCAGCCCTGGGACTAGCGGGAGCACAGATACGCAGTATTTT,CASSPGTSGSTDTQYF,TRBV5-1,16,TRBD2,TRBJ2-3,.
TGTGCCAGCAGATCTGCACTGAACACTGAAGCTTTCTTT,CASRSALNTEAFF,TRBV6-6,13,.,TRBJ1-1,once
TGTGCCAGCAGCTTAGGGGGACAGGGGCAAGAGACCCAGTACTTC,CASSLGGQGQETQYF,TRBV13,15,TRBD1,TRBJ2-5,medium-sized
TGCAGTGCTACAGGGTTATCCACCACAGATACGCAGTATTTT,CSATGLSTTDTQYF,TRBV20-1,14,.,TRBJ2-3,.
TGTGCCAGCAGTTTGGGGGGGGTCCTCACAGATACGCAGTATTTT,CASSLGGVLTDTQYF,TRBV27,15,TRBD2,TRBJ2-3,medium-sized
TGTGCCAGCAGCGTACTAGCGGGGGAGGGAGAAGAGACCCAGTACTTC,CASSVLAGEGEETQYF,TRBV6-4,16,TRBD2,TRBJ2-5,.
TGTGCCAGCAGTGAAGGGGCAGAGAATGAAAAACTGTTTTTT,CASSEGAENEKLFF,TRBV6-1,14,.,TRBJ1-4,medium-sized
TGCAGCGCTACAGGGAATTACCTCTATGGCTACACCTTC,CSATGNYLYGYTF,TRBV29-1,13,.,TRBJ1-2,medium-sized
TGTGCCAGCAGCTTTCCTCGCGGGGCCGGGACCGGGGAGCTGTTTTTT,CASSFPRGAGTGELFF,TRBV7-9,16,.,TRBJ2-2,few
TGTGCCAGCAGTTTCAACGCCCGTTACGAGCAGTACTTC,CASSFNARYEQYF,TRBV27,13,.,TRBJ2-7,medium-sized
TGCAGTGCTAGGGGTAGCCGGGGTTCCGGTTCGTACAGCAATCAGCCCCAGCATTTT,CSARGSRGSGSYSNQPQHF,TRBV20-1,19,.,TRBJ1-5,.
TGTGCCAGCAGTTGGAAAATCAGACAGGGGGCTATCCAAGAGACCCAGTACTTC,CASSWKIRQGAIQETQYF,TRBV27,18,TRBD1,TRBJ2-5,.
TGTGCCAGCATAGCGGGAGCCTACAATGAGCAGTTCTTC,CASIAGAYNEQFF,TRBV24-1,13,TRBD2,TRBJ2-1,.
TGTGCCAGCAGTCTCCGGGGGGGGGCCTCCTACGAGCAGTACTTC,CASSLRGGASYEQYF,TRBV6-5,15,TRBD2,TRBJ2-7,few
TGCAGCGTTGATGCGGGGGAAACAGATACGCAGTATTTT,CSVDAGETDTQYF,TRBV29-1,13,TRBD2,TRBJ2-3,medium-sized
TGCAGCGTTGAATTTGGGGGTCACCCAGATACGCAGTATTTT,CSVEFGGHPDTQYF,TRBV29-1,14,.,TRBJ2-3,.
TGTGCCAGCAGCGGACAGTGGGGCTACACCTTC,CASSGQWGYTF,TRBV7-2,11,.,TRBJ1-2,.
TGTGCCACCAGCAGAGGCCTCACAGATACGCAGTATTTT,CATSRGLTDTQYF,TRBV15,13,.,TRBJ2-3,medium-sized
TGTGCCAGCAGCTTGGGGGCAGGGGGCAGCTCTGGGGCCAACGTCCTGACTTTC,CASSLGAGGSSGANVLTF,TRBV5-4,18,TRBD1,TRBJ2-6,.
TGTGCCAGCAGTATCGGGACTAGCGGGGGGGATACGCAGTATTTT,CASSIGTSGGDTQYF,TRBV6-5,15,TRBD2,TRBJ2-3,few
TGTGCCAGCAGCCTGAGTACGGGACAGGGGATCGACACTGAAGCTTTCTTT,CASSLSTGQGIDTEAFF,TRBV7-6,17,TRBD1,TRBJ1-1,.
TGTGCCAGCAGTTCGTTGGGGGGAAATGAAAAACTGTTTTTT,CASSSLGGNEKLFF,TRBV6-1,14,.,TRBJ1-4,.
TGTGCCAGCAGTGACTCTTCTGGACAGGGGGATTCACCCCTCCACTTT,CASSDSSGQGDSPLHF,TRBV6-4,16,TRBD1,TRBJ1-6,medium-sized
TGTGCCAGCAGCCGCGGGGGAAATCAGCCCCAGCATTTT,CASSRGGNQPQHF,TRBV6-5,13,.,TRBJ1-5,few
TGTGCCAGCAGTGTGGGACAGGGGAATGAGCAGTTCTTC,CASSVGQGNEQFF,TRBV6-5,13,TRBD1,TRBJ2-1,medium-sized
TGCAGTGCCAACACAGATACGCAGTATTTT,CSANTDTQYF,TRBV20-1,10,.,TRBJ2-3,.